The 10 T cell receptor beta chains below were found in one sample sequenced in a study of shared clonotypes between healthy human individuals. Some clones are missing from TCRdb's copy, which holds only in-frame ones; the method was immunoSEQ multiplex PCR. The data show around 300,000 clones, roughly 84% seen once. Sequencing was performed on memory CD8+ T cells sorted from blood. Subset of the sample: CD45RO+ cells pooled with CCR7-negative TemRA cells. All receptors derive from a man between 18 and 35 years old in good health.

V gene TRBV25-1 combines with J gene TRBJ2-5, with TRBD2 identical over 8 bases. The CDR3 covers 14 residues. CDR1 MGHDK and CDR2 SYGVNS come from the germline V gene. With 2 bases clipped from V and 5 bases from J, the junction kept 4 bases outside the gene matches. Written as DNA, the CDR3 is TGTGCCAGCAGTGAAGGAGCGGGAGTTGAGACCCAGTACTTC. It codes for CASSEGAGVETQYF.

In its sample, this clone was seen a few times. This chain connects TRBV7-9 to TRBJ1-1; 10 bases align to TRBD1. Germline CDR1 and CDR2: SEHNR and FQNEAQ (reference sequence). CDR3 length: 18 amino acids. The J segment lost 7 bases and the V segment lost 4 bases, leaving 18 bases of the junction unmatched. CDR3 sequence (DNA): TGTGCCAGCAGCTCCCCCTACCCCGCGGACAGGGGGGGGGTTGAAGCTTTCTTT. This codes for CASSSPYPADRGGVEAFF.

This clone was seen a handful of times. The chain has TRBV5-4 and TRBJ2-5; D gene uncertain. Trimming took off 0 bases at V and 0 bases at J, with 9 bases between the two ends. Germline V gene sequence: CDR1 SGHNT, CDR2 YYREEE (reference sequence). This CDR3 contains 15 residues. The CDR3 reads CASSLDPTNQETQYF. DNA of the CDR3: TGTGCCAGCAGCTTGGATCCTACGAACCAAGAGACCCAGTACTTC.

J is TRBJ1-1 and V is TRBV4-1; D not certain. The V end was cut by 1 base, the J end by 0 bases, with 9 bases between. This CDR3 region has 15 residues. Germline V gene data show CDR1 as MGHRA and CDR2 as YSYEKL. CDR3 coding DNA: TGCGCCAGCAGCCAAGGTGGGAGCATGAACACTGAAGCTTTCTTT. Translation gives CASSQGGSMNTEAFF.

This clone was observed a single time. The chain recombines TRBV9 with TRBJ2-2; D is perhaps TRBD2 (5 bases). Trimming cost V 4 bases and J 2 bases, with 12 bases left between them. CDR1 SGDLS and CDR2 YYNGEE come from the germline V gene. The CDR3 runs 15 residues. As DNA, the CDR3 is TGTGCCAGCAGCCCTTGGACGGGAAACACCGGGGAGCTGTTTTTT. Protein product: CASSPWTGNTGELFF.

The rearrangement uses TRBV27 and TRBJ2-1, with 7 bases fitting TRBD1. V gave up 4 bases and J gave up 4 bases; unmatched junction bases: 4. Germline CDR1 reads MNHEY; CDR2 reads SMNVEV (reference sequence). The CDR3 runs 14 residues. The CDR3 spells CASSSPTGYNEQFF. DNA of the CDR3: TGTGCCAGCAGTTCACCGACAGGGTACAATGAGCAGTTCTTC.

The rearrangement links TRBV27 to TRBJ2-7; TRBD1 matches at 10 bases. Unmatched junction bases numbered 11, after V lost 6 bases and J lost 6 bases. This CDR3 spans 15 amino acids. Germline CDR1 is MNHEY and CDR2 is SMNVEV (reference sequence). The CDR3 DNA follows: TGTGCCAGCAGCCGATTCCGGGACAGGGGTGTCGAGCAGTACTTC. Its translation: CASSRFRDRGVEQYF.

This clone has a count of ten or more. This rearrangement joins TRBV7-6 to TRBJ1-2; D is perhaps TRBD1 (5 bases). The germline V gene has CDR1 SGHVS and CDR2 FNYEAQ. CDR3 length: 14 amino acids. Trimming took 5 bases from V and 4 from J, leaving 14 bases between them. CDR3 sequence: CASSPSGGTYGYTF. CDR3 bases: TGTGCCAGCAGCCCTTCGGGGGGTACCTATGGCTACACCTTC.

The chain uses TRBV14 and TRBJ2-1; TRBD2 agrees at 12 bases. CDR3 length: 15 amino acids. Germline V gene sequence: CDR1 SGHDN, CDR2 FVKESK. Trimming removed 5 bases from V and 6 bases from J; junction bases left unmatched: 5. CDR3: CASSSSGRAPNEQFF. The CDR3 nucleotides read TGTGCCAGCAGCTCTAGCGGGAGGGCCCCCAATGAGCAGTTCTTC.

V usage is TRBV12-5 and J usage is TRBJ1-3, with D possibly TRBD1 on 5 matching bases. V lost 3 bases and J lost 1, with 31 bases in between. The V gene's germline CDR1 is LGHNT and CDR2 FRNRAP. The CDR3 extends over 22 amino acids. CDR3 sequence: CASGLIDSDTVFRSPSGNTIYF. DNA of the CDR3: TGTGCTAGTGGTTTAATAGATTCGGACACCGTTTTCCGTAGCCCTTCTGGAAACACCATATATTTT.